What follows describes a single TCR beta chain. Sequenced by immunoSEQ multiplex PCR; TCRdb stores in-frame clones only, minus some. Of roughly 45,000 clones in the sample, more than 65% were seen once. This entry comes from a study of PD-1 blockade in mismatch repair-deficient tumors. All patients were mismatch repair deficient, assessed by either PCR or immunohistochemistry. This CDR3 contains 14 residues. V was shortened by 2 bases and J by 3 bases, with 10 bases between the two germline ends. Germline CDR1 reads MNHEY; CDR2 reads SMNVEV (reference sequence). The material was PBMCs, obtained before pembrolizumab treatment. The receptor's source is an adult with mismatch repair-deficient cancer. V is TRBV27 and J is TRBJ1-2; possible D gene TRBD1, 5 bases. CDR3 residues: CASSLKGLYYGYTF. CDR3 bases: TGTGCCAGCAGTTTAAAGGGACTGTACTATGGCTACACCTTC.